This is a list of T cell receptor beta chains from one sample in a study of shared clonotypes between healthy human individuals. Produced via immunoSEQ multiplex PCR; TCRdb's table is partial and in-frame only. Found here are about 340,000 clones, 70% to 75% of them singletons; the top ten hold about 10%. Sequencing used memory CD4+ T cells sorted from blood. These receptors were taken from a man aged 30 to 39 in good health. The CDR3 runs from the conserved cysteine through the conserved F or W. A D gene is named only where the DNA matches it firmly. Rows may omit the clone size; those that give it use once, few, many or a size class.

CDR3nt	CDR3aa	v_gene	d_gene	abundance	j_gene
TGCGCCAGCAGCCCAGGGACCACGAATAGACACACCTACGAGCAGTACTTC	CASSPGTTNRHTYEQYF	TRBV5-1	-	-	TRBJ2-7
TGTGCCAGCAGCTTGGGTAGCGGGAACACCGGAGAGCTGTTTTTT	CASSLGSGNTGELFF	TRBV5-4	TRBD2	-	TRBJ2-2
TGCGCCAGCAGCTTGGATGGAACCGGGGAGCTGTTTTTT	CASSLDGTGELFF	TRBV5-1	-	-	TRBJ2-2
TGTGCCAGCAGTTACTCTCCACAGGGCGGCTACGAGCAGTACTTC	CASSYSPQGGYEQYF	TRBV6-5	-	few	TRBJ2-7
TGTGCCAGCAGCTTGCGGGGAAGCAATCAGCCCCAGCATTTT	CASSLRGSNQPQHF	TRBV7-9	-	-	TRBJ1-5
TGTGCCAGCAGTGAATCTCTTACCTACGAGCAGTACTTC	CASSESLTYEQYF	TRBV2	-	few	TRBJ2-7
TGTGCCAGCAGACCGGGACAGGGGGCTCAATACTTC	CASRPGQGAQYF	TRBV2	TRBD1	-	TRBJ2-7
TGTGCCAGCAGTCCTCGGCCTCGGAACACCGGGGAGCTGTTTTTT	CASSPRPRNTGELFF	TRBV2	-	-	TRBJ2-2
TGTGCCAGCAGCCCCATCGACAGAGGTAACGCTTTCTTT	CASSPIDRGNAFF	TRBV6-6	-	once	TRBJ1-1
TGTGCCAGTAGTATGCGACAGAACTATGGCTACACCTTC	CASSMRQNYGYTF	TRBV19	-	few	TRBJ1-2
TGTGCCAGCAGTGTGAGTTCGGGCTCGTCTACGGATGAGCAGTTCTTC	CASSVSSGSSTDEQFF	TRBV6-1	-	-	TRBJ2-1
TGTGCCAGCAGCCTGGGACAGGGCTATCGGTCACCCCTCCACTTT	CASSLGQGYRSPLHF	TRBV14	TRBD1	-	TRBJ1-6
TGCGCCAGCAGCCTAAGACTAGCGGGGAACACCGGGGAGCTGTTTTTT	CASSLRLAGNTGELFF	TRBV5-1	TRBD2	-	TRBJ2-2
TGTGCCAGCAGCTTGCCAGGAGGGGCTTGGGGCTACACCTTC	CASSLPGGAWGYTF	TRBV28	-	-	TRBJ1-2
TGTGCCAGCGCCGTCATCAGGGGCTATGGCTACACCTTC	CASAVIRGYGYTF	TRBV19	-	-	TRBJ1-2
TGTGCCAGCAGCGTCGGACTAGCGGGAGCATATGAGCAGTTCTTC	CASSVGLAGAYEQFF	TRBV9	TRBD2	few	TRBJ2-1